This TCR beta chain was observed in a study of T cell responses to AZD1222 COVID-19 vaccine. Study findings and constraints: Among vaccine-associated CD4 TCRs, coverage spanned spike, with dominance at 160-218 and 743-854. Nearly half of spike-specific TCRs reportedly target variant regions that are unmutated in the B.1.351 and B.1.1.7 variants. Rises in breadth and depth of Spike-specific TCRs came after two AZD1222 doses. The donor group comprised mostly white British people and more females; the analysis possibly underestimated clonal diversity.

Profiled with immunoSEQ multiplex PCR; TCRdb holds only in-frame clones, not every one. The sample carries about 100,000 clones, roughly 91% recorded once. As regards this clone: What it recognizes is unknown.

Trimming cost V 6 bases and J 8 bases, with 19 bases left between them. This CDR3 has 14 amino acids. The V gene's germline CDR1 is MDHEN and CDR2 SYDVKM. The chain has TRBV28 and TRBJ1-2; D may be TRBD1 (6 bases). Sample: peripheral blood, taken on day 0 of AZD1222 vaccination. The sequence was collected from an adult in good health. Written as DNA, the CDR3 is TGTGCCAGCAGCCCTGGGACAATAAGGAGGGGCTACACCTTC. Its protein product is CASSPGTIRRGYTF.